Sequencing of this T cell receptor (beta chain) was carried out in a study of T cell clones after liver transplantation. Overall study context: Post-transplant blood was tracked for graft-donor-reactive T cell clones identified in a pre-transplant mixed lymphocyte reaction.

This CDR3 region has 14 residues. The ends were cut back, 9 bases at V and 4 bases at J, with 16 bases in the middle. Germline CDR1 MDHEN, CDR2 SYDVKM. This clone was seen more than once but under ten times. The repertoire was sequenced with immunoSEQ multiplex PCR; TCRdb's copy has only in-frame clones and lacks some. The table has fewer than 85,000 clones, 80% seen once. Sequencing was performed on CD4+ T cells from blood, taken 12 months after liver transplant. This receptor was obtained from a human patient who received a liver transplant. The graft donor may have contributed some T cells. The chain combines TRBV28 with TRBJ1-5, with D possibly being TRBD1 (5 bases). The CDR3 region is CASIQVSGNQPQHF. CDR3 DNA: TGTGCCAGTATACAGGTCTCCGGGAATCAGCCCCAGCATTTT. The full variable domain, its missing parts supplied by reference TRBV28 and TRBJ1-5, is DVKVTQSSRYLVKRTGEKVFLECVQDMDHENMFWYRQDPGLGLRLIYFSYDVKMKEKGDIPEGYSVSREKKERFSLILESASTNQTSMYLCASIQVSGNQPQHFGDGTRLSIL.